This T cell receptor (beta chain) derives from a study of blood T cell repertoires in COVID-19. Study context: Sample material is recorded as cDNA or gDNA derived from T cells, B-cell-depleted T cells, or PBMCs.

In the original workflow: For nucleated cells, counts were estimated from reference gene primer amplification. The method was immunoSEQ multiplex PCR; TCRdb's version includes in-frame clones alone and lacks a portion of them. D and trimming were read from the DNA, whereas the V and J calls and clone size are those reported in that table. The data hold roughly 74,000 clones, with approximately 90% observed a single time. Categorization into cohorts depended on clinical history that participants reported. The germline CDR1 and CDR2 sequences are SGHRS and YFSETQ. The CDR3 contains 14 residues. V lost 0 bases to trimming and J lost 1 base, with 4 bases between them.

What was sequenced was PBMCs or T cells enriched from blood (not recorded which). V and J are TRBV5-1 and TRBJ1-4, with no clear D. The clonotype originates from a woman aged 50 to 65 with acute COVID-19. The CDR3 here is CASSLGLTNEKLFF. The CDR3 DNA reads TGCGCCAGCAGCTTGGGACTAACTAATGAAAAACTGTTTTTT.